Presented here are 13 T cell receptor beta chains from one specimen sequenced in a study of CD8 T cells in ankylosing spondylitis. Via MiXCR, TCRdb re-called the 5' RACE reads, giving one row per CDR3 protein. The repertoire consists of about 240,000 distinct CDR3 sequences, with roughly a tenth occurring once and the leading ten covering 2.6%. The sequenced sample was blood, either unsorted or a sorted T cell fraction (not recorded which). The receptor source for this set is a male donor with ankylosing spondylitis or in good health (not recorded which).

About this clonotype: This may arise from a read error, as a much more abundant clone is one base away. The chain uses TRBV2 and TRBJ1-1; 7 positions match TRBD1. CDR1 SNHLY and CDR2 FYNNEI come from the germline V gene. The length of the CDR3 is 13 residues. V was clipped by 4 bases and J by 4 bases; unmatched bases: 3. CDR3 coding DNA: TGTGCCAGCAGTGTTACAGGGGTCACTGAAGCTTTCTTT. This sequence encodes CASSVTGVTEAFF. The whole variable domain, remainder taken from reference TRBV2 and TRBJ1-1, is EPEVTQTPSHQVTQMGQEVILRCVPISNHLYFYWYRQILGQKVEFLVSFYNNEISEKSEIFDDQFSVERPDGSNFTLKIRSTKLEDSAMYFCASSVTGVTEAFFGQGTRLTVV.

This clonotype was observed many times. The chain couples TRBV20-1 to TRBJ2-7; tentative D call: TRBD1 (7 bases). The V and J ends lost 6 bases and 0 bases respectively, with 18 bases between them. This CDR3 has 15 residues. The V gene's germline CDR1 is DFQATT and CDR2 SNEGSKA (reference sequence). This CDR3 reads CSARGAGTRSYEQYF. CDR3 DNA sequence: TGCAGTGCCAGGGGGGCCGGGACTCGCTCCTACGAGCAGTACTTC.

The CDR3 here is CASSGPVVNSYEQYF. CDR3 DNA: TGTGCCAGCAGTGGCCCGGTTGTGAATAGTTACGAGCAGTACTTC. This sequence joins TRBV2 and TRBJ2-7; D is unclear. This CDR3 is 15 amino acids long. Per germline, CDR1 SNHLY and CDR2 FYNNEI. V was cut by 4 bases and J by 4 bases, with 17 bases left in between.

This clonotype came up many times. The rearrangement links TRBV12-3 or TRBV12-4 to TRBJ1-2; TRBD1 might be the D (6 bases). V was cut by 2 bases and J by 4 bases, with 8 bases left in between. CDR3 size: 13 residues. CDR3 loop: CASSLYRAYGYTF. The CDR3 bases are TGTGCCAGCAGTTTATACAGGGCCTATGGCTACACCTTC.

The sample holds many counts of this clonotype. V usage is TRBV11-2 and J usage is TRBJ2-7; D ambiguous. The ends were cut back, 5 bases at V and 1 base at J, with 21 bases in the middle. This CDR3 has 17 residues. Germline V lookup: CDR1 SGHAT, CDR2 FQNNGV. The CDR3 DNA reads TGTGCCAGCAGCAAAACCGAAGAGCCCGGGCTTTCCTACGAGCAGTACTTC. Its protein product is CASSKTEEPGLSYEQYF.

There are many counts of this clonotype. The chain is built from TRBV5-1 and TRBJ1-6; no clear D gene. This CDR3 region has 13 residues. Trimming pared 0 bases from V and 7 bases from J, leaving 5 bases between. The germline V gene has CDR1 SGHRS and CDR2 YFSETQ. The CDR3 loop is CASSLEENSPLHF. The DNA of the CDR3 is TGCGCCAGCAGCTTGGAAGAGAATTCACCCCTCCACTTT.

This clonotype appeared a few times. The chain uses TRBV27 and TRBJ2-5, with 7 bases that match TRBD1. The V gene's germline CDR1 is MNHEY and CDR2 SMNVEV (reference sequence). CDR3 length equals 15 residues. After removal of 4 bases from V and 1 base from J, the junction contained 6 bases not matched to a gene. The chain's CDR3 is CASSSDDRAQETQYF. CDR3 nucleotide sequence: TGTGCCAGCAGTTCGGACGACAGGGCCCAAGAGACCCAGTACTTC.

This clonotype occurred many times. V usage is TRBV5-1 and J usage is TRBJ2-3, with D perhaps matching TRBD2 (6 bases). The CDR3 is 16 residues long. The germline gives CDR1 SGHRS, CDR2 YFSETQ. The V gene lost 1 base and the J gene lost 2 bases, with 14 bases spanning the gap. In nucleotides, the CDR3 is TGCGCCAGCAGCTTGCGGCGGGGAGACCTCACAGATACGCAGTATTTT. This codes for CASSLRRGDLTDTQYF.

This clonotype occurred many times. The CDR3 is CAIAGTGGIDTQYF. The CDR3 region has the DNA TGTGCCATCGCCGGCACAGGGGGAATTGATACGCAGTATTTT. V usage is TRBV10-3 and J usage is TRBJ2-3, with 8 bases matching TRBD1. Germline assignment: CDR1 ENHRY and CDR2 SYGVKD. This CDR3 comprises 14 residues. Trimming removed 8 bases from V and 6 bases from J; junction bases left unmatched: 10.

This clonotype was seen at least ten times. The V gene is TRBV20-1, the J gene TRBJ1-2; D gene uncertain. Germline loops: CDR1 DFQATT, CDR2 SNEGSKA (reference sequence). There are 13 residues in the CDR3. Trimming shortened V by 3 bases and J by 8 bases, and 16 bases separated the two germline ends. The CDR3 DNA follows: TGCAGTGCTAGTCTTGCCACAGCCAAGGGCTACACCTTC. It codes for CSASLATAKGYTF.

The chain couples TRBV15 to TRBJ2-5; D call uncertain. V gave up 1 base and J gave up 3 bases, with 6 bases separating them. Germline V gene data show CDR1 as LNHNV and CDR2 as YYDKDF (reference sequence). There are 13 residues in the CDR3. The CDR3 bases are TGTGCCACCAGCAGAGGCAAAAAAGAGACCCAGTACTTC. It translates to CATSRGKKETQYF.

This clonotype occurred many times. The V call is TRBV7-2, the J call TRBJ2-5; D is unresolved. This CDR3 has 14 amino acids. The V end lost 5 bases, the J end lost 2 bases, and 12 bases lay between the germline ends. Germline V gene lookup returns CDR1 SGHTA and CDR2 FQGNSA. The CDR3 protein is CASSPAFGQETQYF. The CDR3 DNA reads as TGTGCCAGCAGCCCCGCATTCGGTCAAGAGACCCAGTACTTC. Combining the CDR3 with reference TRBV7-2 and TRBJ2-5 gives the whole variable domain GAGVSQSPSNKVTEKGKDVELRCDPISGHTALYWYRQSLGQGLEFLIYFQGNSAPDKSGLPSDRFSAERTGGSVSTLTIQRTQQEDSAVYLCASSPAFGQETQYFGPGTRLLVL.

This clonotype was seen repeatedly, ten times or more. The V gene is TRBV7-9, the J gene TRBJ1-4, with TRBD1 identical over 8 bases. CDR1 and CDR2 (germline): SEHNR, FQNEAQ (reference sequence). The CDR3 runs to 15 residues. V was clipped by 5 bases and J by 4 bases; unmatched bases: 6. The CDR3 loop reads CASSLDRGLNEKLFF. The CDR3 DNA sequence: TGTGCCAGCAGCCTTGACAGGGGCCTTAATGAAAAACTGTTTTTT.